Listed below are T cell receptor beta chains from one sample, sequenced in a study of blood T cell repertoires in COVID-19. Method: immunoSEQ multiplex PCR; TCRdb's copy keeps in-frame clones and lacks some. This table has about 290,000 clones, around 92% appearing once. Sequenced input: peripheral blood. These receptors were taken from a woman aged 30 to 39 with COVID-19, enrolled during active disease. CDR3s include the opening cysteine and the closing phenylalanine or tryptophan. Each record gives: V gene, CDR3 protein.

>TRBV18
CASSPQGGGIHYGYTF
>TRBV21-1
CASSPKPSGGAGQFF
>TRBV7-9
CASSLLGGNYGYTF
>TRBV6-5
CASDFRGSGTQYF
>TRBV18
CASSPQGGVQNIQYF
>TRBV10-3
CAISSNRGSPHGYTF
>TRBV10-3
CAISESGSVDGYTF
>TRBV7-9
CASRSGHLEGYTF
>TRBV3-1/TRBV3-2
CASSLRRPAGAYNEQFF
>TRBV11-3
CASSYRSNNEQFF
>TRBV7-2
CASSPGLSYEQYF
>TRBV19
CASSGLLYQPQHF
>TRBV9
CASSILAGGETQYF
>TRBV25-1
CATSPGQGAGYTF
>TRBV5-4
CASSLGVVPQETQYF
>TRBV19
CASSEAGTISYEQYF
>TRBV29-1
CSVEDPRGGTDTQYF
>TRBV6-6
CASSHGTGNQPQHF
>TRBV18
CASSPGDRMNTEAFF
>TRBV2
CASSERGPREKLFF
>TRBV5-4
CASSETGGFEAFF
>TRBV7-9
CASSPFSPGGRLGTQYF
>TRBV7-6
CASSYSRGATNEKLFF
>TRBV6-5
CAARPVSGNTIYF
>TRBV5-1
CASSFQGLREKLFF
>TRBV2
CASRPSGGGWTQYF
>TRBV6-5
CASSGRDNTDTQYF
>TRBV19
CASSRGGSGPTNEKLFF
>TRBV5-4
CASSDGQRGNTIYF
>TRBV6-5
CTSSFREGNTEAFF
>TRBV19
CASSGQLNTEAFF
>TRBV6-5
CASSYLSLDGYTF
>TRBV19
CASSIVFTGVNEKLFF
>TRBV18
CASSPLVAPEPGLAVSFSYEQYF
>TRBV6-5
CASSSGGGHEQYF
>TRBV6-5
CASKRDWPSTDTQYF
>TRBV28
CATSFFQETQYF
>TRBV6-5
CASSPRDFYGYTF
>TRBV6-5
CASSFGRGQPQHF
>TRBV2
CASRGHWNTGELFF
>TRBV28
CASSLEVTGTHEQYF
>TRBV6-5
CASSYSGQGAPGELFF